This is a list of T cell receptor beta chains from one sample in a study of cytomegalovirus exposure and HLA in healthy donors. The data were produced by immunoSEQ multiplex PCR, yet TCRdb's version contains in-frame clones alone and is incomplete. The sample carries 100,000 to 150,000 clones, 70% to 80% recorded once. Sequenced input: PBMCs. The receptor set was obtained from a human donor in good health. CDR3s include the opening cysteine and the closing phenylalanine or tryptophan. A D gene is named only where the DNA matches it firmly. A clone size is listed for some rows: how often the clone was seen (once, few, many), or a class if it is expanded.

J,V,D,size,DNA,CDR3
TRBJ2-7,TRBV2,-,once,TGTGCCAGCACCACGGAACGGGGAGTCGAGCAGTACTTC,CASTTERGVEQYF
TRBJ2-3,TRBV4-2,-,-,TGTGCCAGCAGCCTTGGAGTAGATACGCAGTATTTT,CASSLGVDTQYF
TRBJ1-2,TRBV5-6,TRBD1,-,TGTGCCAGCAGCTACGGACAGGGCGCCTATGGCTACACCTTC,CASSYGQGAYGYTF
TRBJ1-1,TRBV9,-,-,TGTGCCAGCAGCGAGACACCAAACACTGAAGCTTTCTTT,CASSETPNTEAFF
TRBJ1-5,TRBV6-5,-,-,TGTGCCAGCAGGAGAGGGCCGAGTCAGCCCCAGCATTTT,CASRRGPSQPQHF
TRBJ1-6,TRBV7-2,TRBD1,-,TGTGCCAGCAGCCAGACCCGGGACAGGTTTGGTTCGAGTTCACCCCTCCACTTT,CASSQTRDRFGSSSPLHF
TRBJ2-5,TRBV18,TRBD1,once,TGTGCCAGCTCACCGATCCAGGCAGGGGGACGGGAGACCCAGTACTTC,CASSPIQAGGRETQYF
TRBJ2-4,TRBV4-2,TRBD2,-,TGTGCCAGCAGCCAAGCTAGCGGGGGGTTTGGGGCCAAAAACATTCAGTACTTC,CASSQASGGFGAKNIQYF
TRBJ1-1,TRBV6-1,-,-,TGTGCCAGCAGTCCGGGGAGGGGCACTGAAGCTTTCTTT,CASSPGRGTEAFF
TRBJ1-2,TRBV2,TRBD1,-,TGTGCCAGCAGTTCACAGGGGTTGGGTGGCTACACCTTC,CASSSQGLGGYTF
TRBJ2-7,TRBV2,TRBD2,-,TGTGCCAGCTATGTAGCGGGGACCTACGAGCAGTACTTC,CASYVAGTYEQYF
TRBJ2-2,TRBV2,-,-,TGTGCCAGCAGTGAAGCACGAGGGACCGGGGAGCTGTTTTTT,CASSEARGTGELFF
TRBJ2-3,TRBV5-5,TRBD1,-,TGTGCCAGCAGCTGGACCGGGACAGGGGGCCTAGATACGCAGTATTTT,CASSWTGTGGLDTQYF
TRBJ2-3,TRBV6-1,TRBD1,-,TGTGCCAGCAAGTCCCGGACAGGGATAACAGATACGCAGTATTTT,CASKSRTGITDTQYF
TRBJ1-2,TRBV7-9,TRBD1,-,TGTTCCAGCAGCTTAGCTTCGGGACAGGGGGTCTATGGCTACACCTTC,CSSSLASGQGVYGYTF
TRBJ2-7,TRBV6-6,-,-,TGTGCCAGCAGTTACTCTTCTGGGGCGGGGTACGAGCAGTACTTC,CASSYSSGAGYEQYF
TRBJ2-1,TRBV27,-,once,TGTGCCAGCAGTTTAGGGGGCGGGCAGTTCTTC,CASSLGGGQFF
TRBJ1-2,TRBV6-1,-,-,TGTGCCAGCAGTGAAAGCCAGGGGTCTGGTCTCAACTATGGCTACACCTTC,CASSESQGSGLNYGYTF
TRBJ2-7,TRBV5-4,TRBD1,-,TGTGCCAGCAGCTCGACTCAGAGGACAGGCTCCTACGAGCGGTACTTC,CASSSTQRTGSYERYF
TRBJ1-1,TRBV5-4,TRBD1,-,TGTGCCAGCAGCCCGGGACAGGGGCGGAACACTGAAGCTTTCTTT,CASSPGQGRNTEAFF
TRBJ2-7,TRBV18,-,-,TGTGTCAGCTCATCCTCAGGGCACGAGCAGTACTTC,CVSSSSGHEQYF
TRBJ1-1,TRBV19,-,-,TGTGCCAGTATAAACTCACCCACCGGGAACACTGAAGCTTTCTTT,CASINSPTGNTEAFF
TRBJ2-1,TRBV5-1,-,few,TGCGCCAGCAGCTTGGGCAGGGAAGGGTTCAGCGAGTTCTTC,CASSLGREGFSEFF
TRBJ2-5,TRBV5-1,-,-,TGCGCCAGCAGCTTGGCCGAGGGTCGGGGAGAGACCCAGTACTTC,CASSLAEGRGETQYF